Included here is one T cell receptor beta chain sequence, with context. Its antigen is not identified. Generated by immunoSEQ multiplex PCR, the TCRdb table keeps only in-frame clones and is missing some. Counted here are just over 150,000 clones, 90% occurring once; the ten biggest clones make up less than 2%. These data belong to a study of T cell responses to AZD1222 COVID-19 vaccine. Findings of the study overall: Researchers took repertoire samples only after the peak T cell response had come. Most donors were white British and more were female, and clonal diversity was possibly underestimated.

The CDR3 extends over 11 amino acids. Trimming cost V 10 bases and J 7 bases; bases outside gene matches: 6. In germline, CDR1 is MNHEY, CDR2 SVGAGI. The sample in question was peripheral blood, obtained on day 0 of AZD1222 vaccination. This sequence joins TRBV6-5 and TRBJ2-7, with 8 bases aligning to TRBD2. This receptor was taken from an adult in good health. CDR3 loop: CAIGRGREQYF. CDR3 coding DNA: TGTGCCATCGGGAGGGGAAGGGAGCAGTACTTC.